Below are 15 T cell receptor beta chains sequenced from a single sample in a study of cytomegalovirus exposure and HLA in healthy donors. Only in-frame clones appear in the TCRdb table, and some are missing; sequencing was by immunoSEQ multiplex PCR. The table shows roughly 260,000 clones, with approximately 87% occurring only once. Sequencing input: PBMCs. The receptors stem from a man aged 18-30 years in good health and CMV-seronegative.

This sequence joins TRBV7-2 and TRBJ1-5; TRBD1 aligns across 10 bases. CDR3 length: 14 residues. The V segment lost 5 bases and the J segment 5 bases; nucleotides outside the gene matches: 3. The germline CDR1 and CDR2 sequences are SGHTA and FQGNSA. As DNA, the CDR3 is TGTGCCAGCAGCAGACAGGGGGCTGATCAGCCCCAGCATTTT. Its translation is CASSRQGADQPQHF.

This clone has only one observation. CDR3 sequence: CASSQPGSSRTEAFF. The CDR3 DNA follows: TGCGCCAGCAGCCAGCCGGGGAGTTCTCGGACTGAAGCTTTCTTT. This chain connects TRBV4-1 to TRBJ1-1; D is unclear. Per germline, CDR1 MGHRA and CDR2 YSYEKL. The CDR3 is made up of 15 amino acids. Deletions cut 3 bases from V and 5 bases from J, with 16 bases between.

A remark on this clone: A read error may produce the germline difference seen at one junction end. The rearrangement joins TRBV14 to TRBJ1-2, with 8 bases fitting TRBD1. The CDR3 is 12 residues long. Germline V gives CDR1 SGHDN, CDR2 FVKESK. The CDR3 coding sequence is TGTGCCAGCAGCCAGAACAGGGGGAGGTCTTTATTC. Protein: CASSQNRGRSLF.

The chain combines TRBV2 with TRBJ2-3; D is perhaps TRBD2 (6 bases). V lost 7 bases to trimming and J lost 5 bases, with 25 bases between them. This CDR3 comprises 17 residues. Germline CDR1 SNHLY, CDR2 FYNNEI. The CDR3 DNA reads as TGTGCCAGCATCGGGCTGGTAGGGGACTTCGGTGGAGATACGCAGTATTTT. This encodes CASIGLVGDFGGDTQYF.

This sequence joins TRBV29-1 and TRBJ1-2; 8 nucleotides line up with TRBD1. CDR1 and CDR2 from the germline V gene are SQVTM and ANQGSEA. The V and J ends lost 6 bases and 1 base, in that order; junction bases with no gene match: 4. The CDR3 has 13 amino acids. The CDR3, as DNA: TGCAGCGTCCGGACAGGGCTTAACTATGGCTACACCTTC. It codes for CSVRTGLNYGYTF.

The chain uses TRBV5-1 and TRBJ1-5, with D hard to call. This CDR3 spans 13 amino acids. Germline values: CDR1 SGHRS, CDR2 YFSETQ. V dropped 5 bases and J dropped 7 bases, with 13 bases sitting between them. The CDR3 loop is CASRQEGEQPQHF. The DNA of the CDR3 is TGCGCCAGCAGGCAGGAGGGAGAGCAGCCCCAGCATTTT.

The V gene is TRBV28, the J gene TRBJ1-6; 10 bases map to TRBD1. Germline CDR1 and CDR2: MDHEN and SYDVKM. This CDR3 is built from 17 residues. V was clipped by 7 bases and J by 5 bases; unmatched bases: 11. The CDR3 reads CASIQAGTGANNSPLHF. CDR3 coding DNA: TGTGCCAGCATTCAAGCCGGGACAGGGGCTAATAATTCACCCCTCCACTTT.

The chain uses TRBV19 and TRBJ1-3; possibly TRBD1 for D (5 bases). The CDR3 contains 14 residues. From germline, CDR1 is LNHDA and CDR2 SQIVND (reference sequence). The V gene lost 2 bases and the J gene lost 4 bases, with 9 bases spanning the gap. CDR3 in DNA: TGTGCCAGTAGTATACAGGGTCTCGGAAACACCATATATTTT. Protein sequence: CASSIQGLGNTIYF.

V usage is TRBV5-1 and J usage is TRBJ2-5; TRBD2 is a possible D gene (5 bases). The V gene's germline CDR1 is SGHRS and CDR2 YFSETQ. V lost 1 base and J 3 bases, leaving 16 bases between the germline ends. This CDR3 is 16 amino acids long. CDR3 sequence: CASSLNPAGAEETQYF. The CDR3 DNA reads as TGCGCCAGCAGCTTGAACCCTGCGGGCGCAGAAGAGACCCAGTACTTC.

This clone was seen just once. This rearrangement joins TRBV7-2 to TRBJ1-1; D not resolved. With 5 bases removed from V and 2 bases from J, the gap between germline ends came to 6 bases. Germline CDR1 and CDR2: SGHTA and FQGNSA. The CDR3 sequence is 12 residues long. The chain's CDR3 is CASSLINTEAFF. Here the CDR3 DNA reads TGTGCCAGCAGCCTAATCAACACTGAAGCTTTCTTT.

The sample holds a few counts of this clone. The chain couples TRBV9 to TRBJ1-3, with D uncertain. The CDR3 runs to 14 residues. Germline lookup yields CDR1 SGDLS and CDR2 YYNGEE. V dropped 0 bases and J dropped 1 base, with 5 bases sitting between them. CDR3 sequence: CASSVEQSGNTIYF. The CDR3 coding sequence is TGTGCCAGCAGCGTAGAACAATCTGGAAACACCATATATTTT.

J is TRBJ1-1 and V is TRBV6-6; D possibly corresponds to TRBD1 (5 bases). Germline CDR1 MNHNY, CDR2 SVGAGI (reference sequence). V lost 0 bases and J 0 bases, leaving 8 bases between the germline ends. The CDR3 length is 15 residues. CDR3 nucleotide sequence: TGTGCCAGCAGTTACTCGAGACAGCTGAACACTGAAGCTTTCTTT. Its translation: CASSYSRQLNTEAFF.

The chain links TRBV5-1 to TRBJ2-3; weak D call: TRBD2 (5 bases). The ends were cut back, 1 base at V and 3 bases at J, with 9 bases in the middle. Germline CDR1 and CDR2: SGHRS and YFSETQ. The CDR3 runs 14 residues. The CDR3 nucleotides are TGCGCCAGCAGCTTGAATATAGCGACAGATACGCAGTATTTT. Translating it yields CASSLNIATDTQYF.

As regards this clone: The identical CDR3 is also encoded by other nucleotide sequences in the sample. The chain carries TRBV5-1 and TRBJ2-7, with a weak D call TRBD1 (6 bases). Trimming took off 0 bases at V and 0 bases at J, with 10 bases between the two ends. Looked up from germline, CDR1 is SGHRS and CDR2 is YFSETQ. This CDR3 spans 15 amino acids. CDR3 protein: CASSLGQGSSYEQYF. The CDR3 region has the DNA TGCGCCAGCAGCTTGGGCCAGGGGAGCTCCTACGAGCAGTACTTC.

The rearrangement joins TRBV27 to TRBJ2-2; D is unresolved. Germline values: CDR1 MNHEY, CDR2 SMNVEV (reference sequence). The CDR3 runs 14 residues. Between the trimmed V and J ends, which lost 2 bases and 3 bases, there was a span of 7 bases. This CDR3 is CASSLERYTGELFF. The CDR3 DNA follows: TGTGCCAGCAGTTTAGAGCGTTACACCGGGGAGCTGTTTTTT.